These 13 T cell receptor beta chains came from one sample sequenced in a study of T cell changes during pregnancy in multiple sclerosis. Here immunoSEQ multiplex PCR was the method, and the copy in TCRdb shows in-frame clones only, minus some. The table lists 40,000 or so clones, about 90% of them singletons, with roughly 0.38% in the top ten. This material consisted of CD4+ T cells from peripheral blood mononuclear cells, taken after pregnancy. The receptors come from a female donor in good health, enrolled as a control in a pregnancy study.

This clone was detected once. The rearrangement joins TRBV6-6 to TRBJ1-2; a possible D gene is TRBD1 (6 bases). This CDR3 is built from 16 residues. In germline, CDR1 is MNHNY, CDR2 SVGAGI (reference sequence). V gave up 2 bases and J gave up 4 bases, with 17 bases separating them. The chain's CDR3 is CASSYNAGAVIYGYTF. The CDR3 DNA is TGTGCCAGCAGTTACAACGCAGGGGCGGTAATCTATGGCTACACCTTC.

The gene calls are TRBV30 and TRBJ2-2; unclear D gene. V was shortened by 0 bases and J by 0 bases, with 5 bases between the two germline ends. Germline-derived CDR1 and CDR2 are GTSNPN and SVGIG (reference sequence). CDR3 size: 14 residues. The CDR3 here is CAWSVGSNTGELFF. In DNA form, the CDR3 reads TGTGCCTGGAGTGTCGGGTCGAACACCGGGGAGCTGTTTTTT.

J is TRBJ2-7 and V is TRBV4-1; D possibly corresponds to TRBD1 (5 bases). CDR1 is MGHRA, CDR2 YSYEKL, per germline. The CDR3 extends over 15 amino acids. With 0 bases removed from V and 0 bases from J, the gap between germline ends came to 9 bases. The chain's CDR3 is CASSQERRGSYEQYF. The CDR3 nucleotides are TGCGCCAGCAGCCAAGAAAGAAGGGGCTCCTACGAGCAGTACTTC.

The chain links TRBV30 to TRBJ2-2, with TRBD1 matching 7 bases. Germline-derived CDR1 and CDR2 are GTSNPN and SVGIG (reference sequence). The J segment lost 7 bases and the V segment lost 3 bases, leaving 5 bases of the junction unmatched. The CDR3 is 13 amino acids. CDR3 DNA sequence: TGTGCCTGGAGCCACAGGGGTGGCGGGGAGCTGTTTTTT. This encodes CAWSHRGGGELFF.

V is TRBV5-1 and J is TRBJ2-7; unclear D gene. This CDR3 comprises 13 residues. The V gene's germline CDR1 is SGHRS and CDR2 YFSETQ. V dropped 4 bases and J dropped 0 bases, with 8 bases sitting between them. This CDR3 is CASSITHSYEQYF. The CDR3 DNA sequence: TGCGCCAGCAGCATTACTCACTCCTACGAGCAGTACTTC.

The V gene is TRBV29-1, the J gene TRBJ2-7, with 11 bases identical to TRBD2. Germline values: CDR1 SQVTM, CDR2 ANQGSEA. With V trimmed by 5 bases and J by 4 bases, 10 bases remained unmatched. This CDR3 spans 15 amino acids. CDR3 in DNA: TGCAGCGTTCGTGTTGCCGGGACTAGCGGTTACGAGCAGTACTTC. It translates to CSVRVAGTSGYEQYF.

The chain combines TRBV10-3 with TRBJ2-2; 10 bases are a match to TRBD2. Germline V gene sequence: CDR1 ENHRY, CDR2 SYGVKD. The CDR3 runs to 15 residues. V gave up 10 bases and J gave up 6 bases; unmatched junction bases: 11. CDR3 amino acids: CATRAGGPGSGELFF. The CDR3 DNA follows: TGTGCCACCCGAGCGGGAGGGCCGGGTTCCGGGGAGCTGTTTTTT.

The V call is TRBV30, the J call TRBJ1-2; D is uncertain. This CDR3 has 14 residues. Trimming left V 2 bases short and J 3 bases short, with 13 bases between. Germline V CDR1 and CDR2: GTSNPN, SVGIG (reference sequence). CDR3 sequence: CAWSTATTYYGYTF. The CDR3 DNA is TGTGCCTGGAGTACCGCCACTACTTACTATGGCTACACCTTC.

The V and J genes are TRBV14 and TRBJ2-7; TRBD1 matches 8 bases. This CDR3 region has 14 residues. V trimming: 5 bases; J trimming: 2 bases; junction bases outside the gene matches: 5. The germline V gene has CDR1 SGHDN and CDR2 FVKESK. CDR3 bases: TGTGCCAGCAGCAACCGACAGGGGCCCTACGAGCAGTACTTC. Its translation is CASSNRQGPYEQYF.

In DNA, the CDR3 is TGTGCCAGCAGCTTAGAGGGGACTCCAGAGACCCAGTACTTC. Amino acid sequence: CASSLEGTPETQYF. This chain joins TRBV7-2 and TRBJ2-5, with D perhaps TRBD2 (6 bases). V was trimmed by 1 base and J by 4 bases, leaving 10 bases between them. Germline V gene data show CDR1 as SGHTA and CDR2 as FQGNSA. CDR3 length equals 14 residues.

This chain's CDR3 is CASSSRTGDYEQYF. The CDR3 DNA follows: TGTGCCAGCAGCTCGCGGACAGGGGACTACGAGCAGTACTTC. The chain carries TRBV7-2 and TRBJ2-7; 9 bases agree with TRBD1. Trimming at V came to 4 bases and at J to 3 bases, leaving 4 bases not matched to a gene. CDR3 length equals 14 residues. Germline values: CDR1 SGHTA, CDR2 FQGNSA.

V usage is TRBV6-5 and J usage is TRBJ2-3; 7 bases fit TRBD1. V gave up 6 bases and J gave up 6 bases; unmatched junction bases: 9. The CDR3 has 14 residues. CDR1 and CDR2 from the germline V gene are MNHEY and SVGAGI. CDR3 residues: CASSQEGAGDTQYF. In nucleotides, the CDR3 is TGTGCCAGCAGCCAAGAGGGGGCTGGGGATACGCAGTATTTT.

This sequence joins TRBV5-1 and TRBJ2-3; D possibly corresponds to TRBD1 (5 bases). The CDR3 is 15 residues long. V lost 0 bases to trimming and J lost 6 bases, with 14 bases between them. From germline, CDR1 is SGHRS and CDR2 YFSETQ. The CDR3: CASSLEGRVGDTQYF. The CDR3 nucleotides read TGCGCCAGCAGCTTGGAGGGCAGGGTGGGTGATACGCAGTATTTT. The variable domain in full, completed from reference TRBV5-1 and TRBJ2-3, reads KAGVTQTPRYLIKTRGQQVTLSCSPISGHRSVSWYQQTPGQGLQFLFEYFSETQRNKGNFPGRFSGRQFSNSRSEMNVSTLELGDSALYLCASSLEGRVGDTQYFGPGTRLTVL.